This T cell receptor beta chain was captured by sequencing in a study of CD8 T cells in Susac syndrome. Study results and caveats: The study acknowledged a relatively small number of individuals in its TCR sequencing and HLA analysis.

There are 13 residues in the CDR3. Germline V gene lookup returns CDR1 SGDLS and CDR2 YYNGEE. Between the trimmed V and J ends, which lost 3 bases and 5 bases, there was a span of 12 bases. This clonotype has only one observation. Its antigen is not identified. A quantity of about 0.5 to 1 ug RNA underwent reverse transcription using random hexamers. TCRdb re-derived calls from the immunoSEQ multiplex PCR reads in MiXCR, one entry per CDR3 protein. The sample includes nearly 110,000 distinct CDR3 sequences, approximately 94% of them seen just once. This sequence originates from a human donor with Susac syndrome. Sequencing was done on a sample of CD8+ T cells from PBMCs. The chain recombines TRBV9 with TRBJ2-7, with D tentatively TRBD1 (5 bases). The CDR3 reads CASSASLRDEQYF. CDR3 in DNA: TGTGCCAGCAGCGCCAGCCTCAGGGACGAGCAGTACTTC.